This T cell receptor (beta chain) was recovered during a study of blood T cell repertoires in COVID-19. Germline CDR1 is SGHNT and CDR2 is YYREEE (reference sequence). The CDR3 has 12 residues. Trimming pared 3 bases from V and 5 bases from J, leaving 6 bases between. Original analysis: Reference gene primer amplification gave estimated nucleated cell counts. Measured with immunoSEQ multiplex PCR; TCRdb has only the in-frame clones, and not every one. V and J calls plus clone size are reproduced from that table; the DNA served to infer D and trimming. Among 180,000 or so clones listed, about four fifths were seen once.

The sequenced sample consisted of peripheral blood. The chain recombines TRBV5-4 with TRBJ1-5, with a weak D call TRBD1 (6 bases). The sequence was obtained from a woman aged 40-49 years with COVID-19, enrolled during active disease. The CDR3 DNA is TGTGCCAGCAGCTACAGGGATCAGCCCCAGCATTTT. It codes for CASSYRDQPQHF.